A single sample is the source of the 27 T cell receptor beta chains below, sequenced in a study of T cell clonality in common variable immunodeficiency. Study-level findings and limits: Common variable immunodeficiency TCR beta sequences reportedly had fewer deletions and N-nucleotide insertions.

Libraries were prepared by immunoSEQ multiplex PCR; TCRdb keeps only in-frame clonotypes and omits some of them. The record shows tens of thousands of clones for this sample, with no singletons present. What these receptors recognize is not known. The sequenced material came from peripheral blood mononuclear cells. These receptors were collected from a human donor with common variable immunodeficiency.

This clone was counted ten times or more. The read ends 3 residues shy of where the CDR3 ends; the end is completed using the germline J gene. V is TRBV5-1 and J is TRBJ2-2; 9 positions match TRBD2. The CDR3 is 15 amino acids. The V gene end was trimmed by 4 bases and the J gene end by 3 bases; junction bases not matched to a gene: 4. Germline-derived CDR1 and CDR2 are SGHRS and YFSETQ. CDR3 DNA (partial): TGCGCCAGCAGCGGTACTAGCGGGTACACCGGGGAG. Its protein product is CASSGTSGYTGE. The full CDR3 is CASSGTSGYTGELFF. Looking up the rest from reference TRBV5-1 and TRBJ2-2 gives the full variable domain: KAGVTQTPRYLIKTRGQQVTLSCSPISGHRSVSWYQQTPGQGLQFLFEYFSETQRNKGNFPGRFSGRQFSNSRSEMNVSTLELGDSALYLCASSGTSGYTGELFFGEGSRLTVL.

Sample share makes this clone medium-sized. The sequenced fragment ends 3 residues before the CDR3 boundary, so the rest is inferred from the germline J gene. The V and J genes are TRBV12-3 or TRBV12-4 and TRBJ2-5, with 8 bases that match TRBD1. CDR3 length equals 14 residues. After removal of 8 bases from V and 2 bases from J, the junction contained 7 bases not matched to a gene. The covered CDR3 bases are TGTGCCAGCCTACGGGACAGGAGACAAGAGACC. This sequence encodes CASLRDRRQET. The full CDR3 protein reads CASLRDRRQETQYF.

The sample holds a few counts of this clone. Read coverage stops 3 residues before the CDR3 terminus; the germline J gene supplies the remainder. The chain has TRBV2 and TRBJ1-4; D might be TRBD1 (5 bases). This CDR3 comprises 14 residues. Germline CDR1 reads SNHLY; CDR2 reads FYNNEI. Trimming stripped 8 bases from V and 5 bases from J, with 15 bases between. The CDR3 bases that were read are TGTGCCAGCCGCTGGGGCCTCAGAAATGAAAAA. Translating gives CASRWGLRNEK. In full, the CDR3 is CASRWGLRNEKLFF. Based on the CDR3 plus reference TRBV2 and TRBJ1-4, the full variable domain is EPEVTQTPSHQVTQMGQEVILRCVPISNHLYFYWYRQILGQKVEFLVSFYNNEISEKSEIFDDQFSVERPDGSNFTLKIRSTKLEDSAMYFCASRWGLRNEKLFFGSGTQLSVL.

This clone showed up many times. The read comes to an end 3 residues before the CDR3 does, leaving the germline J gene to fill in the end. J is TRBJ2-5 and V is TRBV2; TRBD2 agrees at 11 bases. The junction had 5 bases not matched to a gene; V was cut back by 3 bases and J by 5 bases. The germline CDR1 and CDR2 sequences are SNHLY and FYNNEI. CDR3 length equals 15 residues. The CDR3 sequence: CASSDALAGVETQYF. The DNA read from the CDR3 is TGTGCCAGCAGTGATGCACTAGCGGGAGTGGAGACC.

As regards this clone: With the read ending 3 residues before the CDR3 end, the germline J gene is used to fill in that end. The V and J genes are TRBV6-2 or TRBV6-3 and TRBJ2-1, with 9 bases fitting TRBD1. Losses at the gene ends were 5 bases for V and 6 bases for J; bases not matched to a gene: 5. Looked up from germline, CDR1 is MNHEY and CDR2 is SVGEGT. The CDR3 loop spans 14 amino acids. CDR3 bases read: TGTGCCAGCAGTAGCCGGGACAGGGTCAATGAG. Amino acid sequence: CASSSRDRVNE. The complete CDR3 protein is CASSSRDRVNEQFF.

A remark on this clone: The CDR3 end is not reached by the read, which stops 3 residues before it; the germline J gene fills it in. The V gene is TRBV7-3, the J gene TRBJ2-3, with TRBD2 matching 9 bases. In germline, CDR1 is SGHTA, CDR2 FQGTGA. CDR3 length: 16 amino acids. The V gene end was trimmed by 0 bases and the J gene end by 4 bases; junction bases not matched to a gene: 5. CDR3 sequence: CASSLTGASGADTQYF. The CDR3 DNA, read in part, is TGTGCCAGCAGCTTAACGGGGGCTAGCGGGGCAGATACG.

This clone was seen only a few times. The sequenced CDR3 bases are TGCAGTGCCAGGAGGGGGAGTAGTACTGAA. This translates into CSARRGSSTE. In full, the CDR3 reads CSARRGSSTEAFF. The chain combines TRBV20-1 with TRBJ1-1, with TRBD1 as a possible D gene (6 bases). Coverage ceases 3 residues before the CDR3 finishes, and the germline J gene fills in the end. Germline CDR1 is DFQATT and CDR2 is SNEGSKA (reference sequence). Deletions cut 6 bases from V and 5 bases from J, with 16 bases between. This CDR3 comprises 13 residues.

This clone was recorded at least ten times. The CDR3 protein is CASRDGGPGANVLTF. CDR3 DNA (partial): TGCGCCAGCAGGGACGGGGGGCCTGGGGCCAACGTC. V and J are TRBV5-1 and TRBJ2-6; perhaps TRBD2 as D (7 bases). The CDR3 is cut off 3 residues early in the read; its end comes from the germline J gene. Trimming left V 5 bases short and J 2 bases short, with 11 bases between. The CDR3 has 15 amino acids. Germline CDR1 SGHRS, CDR2 YFSETQ.

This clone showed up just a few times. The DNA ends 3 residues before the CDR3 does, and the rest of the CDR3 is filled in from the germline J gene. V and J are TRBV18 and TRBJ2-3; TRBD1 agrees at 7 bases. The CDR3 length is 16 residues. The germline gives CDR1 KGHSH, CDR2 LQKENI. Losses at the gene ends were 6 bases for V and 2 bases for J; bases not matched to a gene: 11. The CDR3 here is CASSQRQGDYTDTQYF. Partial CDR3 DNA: TGTGCCAGCTCCCAACGGCAGGGGGATTACACAGATACG.

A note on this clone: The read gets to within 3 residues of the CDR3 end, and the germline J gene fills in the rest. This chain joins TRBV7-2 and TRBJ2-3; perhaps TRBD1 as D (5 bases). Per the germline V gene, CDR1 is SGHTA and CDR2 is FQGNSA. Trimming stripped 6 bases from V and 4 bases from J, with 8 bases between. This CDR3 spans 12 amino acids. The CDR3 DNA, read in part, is TGTGCCAGCAGGGCAGGGTCAGATACG. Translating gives CASRAGSDT. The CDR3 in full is CASRAGSDTQYF.

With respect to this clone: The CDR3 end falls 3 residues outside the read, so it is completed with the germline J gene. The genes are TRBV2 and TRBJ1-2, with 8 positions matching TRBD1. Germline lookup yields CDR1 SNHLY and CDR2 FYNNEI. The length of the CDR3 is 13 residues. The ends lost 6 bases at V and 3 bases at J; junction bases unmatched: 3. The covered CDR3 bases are TGTGCCAGCAGGAAGGACAGGGACTATGGC. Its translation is CASRKDRDYG. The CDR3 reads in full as CASRKDRDYGYTF.

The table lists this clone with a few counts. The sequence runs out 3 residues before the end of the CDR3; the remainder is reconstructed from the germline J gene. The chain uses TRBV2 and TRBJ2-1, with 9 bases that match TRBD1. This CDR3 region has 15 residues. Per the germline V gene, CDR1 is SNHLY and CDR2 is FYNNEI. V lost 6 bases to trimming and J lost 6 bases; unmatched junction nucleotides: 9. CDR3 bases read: TGTGCCAGCAGGGAACAGGGGGCAGGGGGCAATGAG. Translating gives CASREQGAGGNE. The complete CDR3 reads CASREQGAGGNEQFF. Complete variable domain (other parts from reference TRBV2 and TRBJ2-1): EPEVTQTPSHQVTQMGQEVILRCVPISNHLYFYWYRQILGQKVEFLVSFYNNEISEKSEIFDDQFSVERPDGSNFTLKIRSTKLEDSAMYFCASREQGAGGNEQFFGPGTRLTVL.

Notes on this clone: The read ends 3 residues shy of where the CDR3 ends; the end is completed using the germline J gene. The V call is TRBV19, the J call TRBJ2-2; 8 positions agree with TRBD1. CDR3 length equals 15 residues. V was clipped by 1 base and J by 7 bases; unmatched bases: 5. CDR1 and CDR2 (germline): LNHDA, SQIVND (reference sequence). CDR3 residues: CASSIGTGRGGELFF. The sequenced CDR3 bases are TGTGCCAGTAGTATAGGGACAGGGCGCGGCGGGGAG.

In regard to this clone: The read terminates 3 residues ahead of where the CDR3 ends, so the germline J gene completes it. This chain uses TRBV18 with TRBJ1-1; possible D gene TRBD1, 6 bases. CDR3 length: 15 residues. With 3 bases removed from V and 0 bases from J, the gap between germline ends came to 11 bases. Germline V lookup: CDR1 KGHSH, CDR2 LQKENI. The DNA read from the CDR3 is TGTGCCAGCTCACCTATAACAGGGATGAACACTGAA. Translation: CASSPITGMNTE. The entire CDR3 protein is CASSPITGMNTEAFF.

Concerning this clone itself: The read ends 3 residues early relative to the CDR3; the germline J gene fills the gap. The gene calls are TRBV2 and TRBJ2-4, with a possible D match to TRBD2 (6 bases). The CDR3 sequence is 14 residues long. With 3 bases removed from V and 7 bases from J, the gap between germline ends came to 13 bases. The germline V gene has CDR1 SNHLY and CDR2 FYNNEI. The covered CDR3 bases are TGTGCCAGCAGTGAGGGGGGTTTCAGTAACATT. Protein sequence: CASSEGGFSNI. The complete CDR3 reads CASSEGGFSNIQYF.

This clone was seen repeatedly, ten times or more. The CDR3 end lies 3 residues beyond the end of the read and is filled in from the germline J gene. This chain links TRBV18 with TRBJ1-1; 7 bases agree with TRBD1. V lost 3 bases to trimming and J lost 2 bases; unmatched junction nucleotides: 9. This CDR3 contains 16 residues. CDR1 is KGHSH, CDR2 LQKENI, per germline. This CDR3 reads CASSPYPQGGNTEAFF. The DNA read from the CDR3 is TGTGCCAGCTCACCCTACCCTCAGGGGGGCAACACTGAA.

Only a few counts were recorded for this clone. The DNA read from the CDR3 is TGTGCCAGCTCACCACTGGGACAGGCGTTAAACTATGGC. Amino acids: CASSPLGQALNYG. The entire CDR3 protein reads CASSPLGQALNYGYTF. This chain joins TRBV18 and TRBJ1-2; 8 nucleotides agree with TRBD1. The read ends 3 residues shy of where the CDR3 ends; the end is completed using the germline J gene. With 1 base clipped from V and 2 bases from J, the junction kept 6 bases outside the gene matches. In germline, CDR1 is KGHSH, CDR2 LQKENI. CDR3 length equals 16 residues.

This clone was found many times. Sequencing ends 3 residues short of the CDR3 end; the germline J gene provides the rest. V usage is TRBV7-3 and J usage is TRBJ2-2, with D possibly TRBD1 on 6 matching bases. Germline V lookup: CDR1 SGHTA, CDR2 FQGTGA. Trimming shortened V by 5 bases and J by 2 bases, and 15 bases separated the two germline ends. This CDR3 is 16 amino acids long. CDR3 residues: CASSKMGAPNTGELFF. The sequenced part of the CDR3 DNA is TGTGCCAGCAGCAAAATGGGGGCACCAAACACCGGGGAG. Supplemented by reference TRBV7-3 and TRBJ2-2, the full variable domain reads GAGVSQTPSNKVTEKGKYVELRCDPISGHTALYWYRQSLGQGPEFLIYFQGTGAADDSGLPNDRFFAVRPEGSVSTLKIQRTERGDSAVYLCASSKMGAPNTGELFFGEGSRLTVL.

The part of the CDR3 DNA that was read is TGTGCCAGCTCACCGAGACGGCAGGGGGCCACAGATACG. Translating it yields CASSPRRQGATDT. In full, the CDR3 reads CASSPRRQGATDTQYF. The V call is TRBV18, the J call TRBJ2-3; 8 bases agree with TRBD1. Coverage ceases 3 residues before the CDR3 finishes, and the germline J gene fills in the end. Germline assignment: CDR1 KGHSH and CDR2 LQKENI. This CDR3 spans 16 amino acids. Losses at the gene ends were 3 bases for V and 2 bases for J; bases not matched to a gene: 7.

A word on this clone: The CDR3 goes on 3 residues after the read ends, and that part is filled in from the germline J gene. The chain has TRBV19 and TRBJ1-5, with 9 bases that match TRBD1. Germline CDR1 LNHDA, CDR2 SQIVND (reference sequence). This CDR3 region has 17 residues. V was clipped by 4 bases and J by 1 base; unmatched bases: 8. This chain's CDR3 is CASSRGTGLASNQPQHF. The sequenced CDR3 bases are TGTGCCAGTAGTAGAGGGACAGGGTTGGCGAGCAATCAGCCC.

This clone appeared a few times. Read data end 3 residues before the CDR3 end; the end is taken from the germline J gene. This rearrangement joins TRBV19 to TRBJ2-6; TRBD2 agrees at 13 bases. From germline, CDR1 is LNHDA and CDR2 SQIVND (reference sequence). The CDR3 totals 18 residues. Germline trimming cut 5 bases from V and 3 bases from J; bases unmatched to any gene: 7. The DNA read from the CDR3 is TGTGCCAGTAGTGTAAGACTAGCGGGAGGCGGTGGGGCCAACGTC. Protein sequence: CASSVRLAGGGGANV. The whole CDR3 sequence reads CASSVRLAGGGGANVLTF.

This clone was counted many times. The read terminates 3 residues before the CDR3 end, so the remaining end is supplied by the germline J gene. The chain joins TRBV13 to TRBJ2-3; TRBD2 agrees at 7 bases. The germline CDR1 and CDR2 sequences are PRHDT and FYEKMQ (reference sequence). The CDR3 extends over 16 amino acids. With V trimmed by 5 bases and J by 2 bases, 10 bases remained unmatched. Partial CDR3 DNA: TGTGCCAGCAGCGGGCAACTAGCGAGGATCACAGATACG. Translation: CASSGQLARITDT. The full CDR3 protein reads CASSGQLARITDTQYF.

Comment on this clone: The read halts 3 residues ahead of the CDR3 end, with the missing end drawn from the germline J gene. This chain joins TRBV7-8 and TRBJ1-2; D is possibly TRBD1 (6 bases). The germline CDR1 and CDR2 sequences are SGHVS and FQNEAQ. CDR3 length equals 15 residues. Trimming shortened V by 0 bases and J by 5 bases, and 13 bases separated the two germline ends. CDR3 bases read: TGTGCCAGCAGCTTAGCTGGGGACACCTTGTATGGC. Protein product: CASSLAGDTLYG. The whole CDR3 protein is CASSLAGDTLYGYTF.

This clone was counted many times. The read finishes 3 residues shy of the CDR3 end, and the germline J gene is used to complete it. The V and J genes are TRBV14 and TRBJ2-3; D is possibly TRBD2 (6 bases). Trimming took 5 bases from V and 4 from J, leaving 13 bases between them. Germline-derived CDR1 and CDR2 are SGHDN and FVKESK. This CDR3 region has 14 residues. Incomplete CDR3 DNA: TGTGCCAGCAGCTTTGGCGGAGGGGCAGATACG. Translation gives CASSFGGGADT. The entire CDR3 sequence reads CASSFGGGADTQYF.

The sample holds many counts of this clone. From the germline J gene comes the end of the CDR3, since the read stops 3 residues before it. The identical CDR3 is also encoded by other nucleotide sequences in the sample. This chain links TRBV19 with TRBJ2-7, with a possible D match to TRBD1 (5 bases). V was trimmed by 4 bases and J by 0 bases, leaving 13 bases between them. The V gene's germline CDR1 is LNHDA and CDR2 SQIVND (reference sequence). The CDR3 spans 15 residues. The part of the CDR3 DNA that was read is TGTGCCAGTAGTACTCAAACAGGCAGCTCCTACGAG. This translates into CASSTQTGSSYE. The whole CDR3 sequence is CASSTQTGSSYEQYF.

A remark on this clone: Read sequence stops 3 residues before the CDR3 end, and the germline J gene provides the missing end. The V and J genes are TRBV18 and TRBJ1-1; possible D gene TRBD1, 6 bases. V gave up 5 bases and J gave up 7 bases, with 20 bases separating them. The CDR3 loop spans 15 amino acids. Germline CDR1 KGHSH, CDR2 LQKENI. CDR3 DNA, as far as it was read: TGTGCCAGCTCAGCACAAACAGGGAATCGAGGTGAA. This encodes CASSAQTGNRGE. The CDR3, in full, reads CASSAQTGNRGEAFF.

The CDR3 is CASSTDGFSGNTIYF. CDR3 DNA (partial): TGTGCCAGTAGTACAGACGGTTTCTCTGGAAACACC. The rearrangement joins TRBV19 to TRBJ1-3, with D unresolved. The read gets to within 3 residues of the CDR3 end, and the germline J gene fills in the rest. Trimming took off 4 bases at V and 0 bases at J, with 10 bases between the two ends. Germline-derived CDR1 and CDR2 are LNHDA and SQIVND (reference sequence). The CDR3 totals 15 residues.